The 5 T cell receptor beta chains listed next were all sequenced from one sample in a study of CD8+CD57+ T cells in acquired aplastic anemia. It was patients with CD8+CD57+ cell expansion by flow cytometry who were chosen for sequencing. Genomic DNA provided the template from which TCR beta VDJ and CDR3 profiles were obtained. Via MiXCR, TCRdb re-called the reads, giving one row per CDR3 protein. In the table there are over 150,000 distinct CDR3 sequences, around half of which are singletons. Sequencing was carried out using sorted CD4+, CD8+, or CD8+CD57+ T cells (not recorded which) from PBMCs. These receptors came from a human donor with aplastic anemia.

Only one count was recorded for this clonotype. One junction end disagrees with the germline gene, perhaps due to a read error. The CDR3 DNA reads TGTGCCGGCAGCCGAGGGGGGGACAGGGGCACTGAAGCTTTCTTT. Its protein is CAGSRGGDRGTEAFF. This chain joins TRBV6-5 and TRBJ1-1; TRBD1 aligns across 10 bases. The CDR3 sequence is 15 residues long. In germline, CDR1 is MNHEY, CDR2 SVGAGI.

The sample holds many counts of this clonotype. The chain joins TRBV30 to TRBJ1-5; 10 bases are a match to TRBD1. Trimming removed 0 bases from V and 4 bases from J; junction bases left unmatched: 3. The CDR3 contains 15 residues. Germline CDR1 and CDR2: GTSNPN and SVGIG (reference sequence). In DNA, the CDR3 is TGTGCCTGGAGTGTACCGGGACAGGGGAATCAGCCCCAGCATTTT. It yields the protein CAWSVPGQGNQPQHF. The full variable domain, its missing parts supplied by reference TRBV30 and TRBJ1-5, is SQTIHQWPATLVQPVGSPLSLECTVEGTSNPNLYWYRQAAGRGLQLLFYSVGIGQISSEVPQNLSASRPQDRQFILSSKKLLLSDSGFYLCAWSVPGQGNQPQHFGDGTRLSIL.

Comments on this clonotype: Lacking the conserved final phenylalanine or tryptophan, this CDR3 likely reflects a read error. The chain joins TRBV25-1 to TRBJ2-1; a weak D match, TRBD2 (6 bases). V shed 1 base and J shed 6 bases, with 13 bases lying between them. Germline V gene sequence: CDR1 MGHDK, CDR2 SYGVNS. The CDR3 is 15 residues long. The CDR3 spells CASSEWRTTSNEQFL. The CDR3 nucleotides read TGTGCCAGCAGTGAATGGAGGACTACAAGCAATGAGCAGTTCTTA.

Ten or more counts support this clonotype. This chain uses TRBV10-3 with TRBJ2-2, with D perhaps assigned TRBD1 or TRBD2 (5 bases each). The germline V gene has CDR1 ENHRY and CDR2 SYGVKD. V lost 0 bases, J lost 6 bases, and 11 bases lay in between. The CDR3 covers 15 residues. The CDR3: CAISESGQGAGELFF. For the CDR3, the DNA is TGTGCCATCAGTGAGTCAGGGCAGGGAGCCGGGGAGCTGTTTTTT.

V gene TRBV19 combines with J gene TRBJ1-2, with 8 bases matching TRBD1. V shed 0 bases and J 2 bases; nucleotides not matched to a gene: 2. The CDR3 length is 15 residues. From germline, CDR1 is LNHDA and CDR2 SQIVND (reference sequence). CDR3 coding DNA: TGTGCCAGTAGTATAGACAGGGGGCAGAACTATGGCTACACCTTC. Translated: CASSIDRGQNYGYTF.